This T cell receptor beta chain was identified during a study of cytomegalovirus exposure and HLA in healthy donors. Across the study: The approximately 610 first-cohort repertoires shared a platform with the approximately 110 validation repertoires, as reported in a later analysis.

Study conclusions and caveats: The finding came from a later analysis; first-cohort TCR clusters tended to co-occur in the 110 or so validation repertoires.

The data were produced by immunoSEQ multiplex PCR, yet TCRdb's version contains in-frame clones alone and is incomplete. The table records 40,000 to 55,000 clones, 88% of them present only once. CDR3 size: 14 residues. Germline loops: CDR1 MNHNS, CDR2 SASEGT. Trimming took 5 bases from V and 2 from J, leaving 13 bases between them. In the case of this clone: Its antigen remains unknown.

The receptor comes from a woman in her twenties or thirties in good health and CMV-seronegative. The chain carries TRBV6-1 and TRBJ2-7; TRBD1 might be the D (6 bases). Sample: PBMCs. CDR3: CASSRRDTTYEQYF. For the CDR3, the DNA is TGTGCCAGCAGTCGCCGGGACACCACCTACGAGCAGTACTTC.